This is a list of T cell receptor beta chains from one sample in a study of blood T cell repertoires in COVID-19. Here immunoSEQ multiplex PCR was the method, and the copy in TCRdb shows in-frame clones only, minus some. Here the sample spans under 35,000 clones, approximately 88% being singletons. Sequencing was carried out using peripheral blood. Source of these receptors: a man between 60 and 70 years old with active COVID-19. Both conserved end residues are part of each CDR3. Each record gives: J gene, clone size, D gene, V gene, CDR3 DNA, CDR3 protein. The D gene is left open where the match is weak. Some rows have no size entry. The others give once, few or many, or a class for an expanded clone.

>TRBJ1-4|once|NA|TRBV7-9
TGTGCCAGCAGTTCCGGGGGGTCTAATGAAAAACTGTTTTTT
CASSSGGSNEKLFF
>TRBJ2-2|few|TRBD2|TRBV27
TGTGCCAGCAGTCCCCATGGACTAGCGGGGGGAAACACCGGGGAGCTGTTTTTT
CASSPHGLAGGNTGELFF
>TRBJ1-2|NA|NA|TRBV28
TGTGCCAGCAGTTCACGTCATTTAAAGCCCAAGTATGGCTACACCTTC
CASSSRHLKPKYGYTF
>TRBJ1-2|NA|TRBD1|TRBV27
TGTGCCAGCAGTTCCCCCGAACAGGGGTCCTATGGCTACACCTTC
CASSSPEQGSYGYTF
>TRBJ2-1|NA|TRBD2|TRBV18
TGTGCCAGCTCAAGACTAGCGGGAGGGCCGAATGAGCAGTTCTTC
CASSRLAGGPNEQFF
>TRBJ2-1|NA|NA|TRBV7-8
TGTGCCAGCAGCCCTCCGGCTACGGGGTGGTACAATGAGCAGTTCTTC
CASSPPATGWYNEQFF
>TRBJ2-3|NA|TRBD2|TRBV7-9
TGTGCCAGCATCGTTTCGGGGGGTAGCACAGATACGCAGTATTTT
CASIVSGGSTDTQYF
>TRBJ1-4|NA|TRBD1|TRBV29-1
TGCAGCGTCTCGACAGGGGGCCCACAAGGGGGTGAAAAACTGTTTTTT
CSVSTGGPQGGEKLFF
>TRBJ2-5|NA|NA|TRBV2
TGTGCCAGCAGTGGGGGGGAATTGGAGACCCAGTACTTC
CASSGGELETQYF
>TRBJ1-2|NA|TRBD1|TRBV24-1
TGTGCCACCAGTGAAACAGGGGACTATGGCTACACCTTC
CATSETGDYGYTF
>TRBJ1-1|NA|TRBD1|TRBV6-5
TGTGCCAGCACCAACCAGGGACAGATGAACACTGAAGCTTTCTTT
CASTNQGQMNTEAFF
>TRBJ2-7|NA|NA|TRBV7-2
TGTGCCAGCAGCTTAGAAGTAAGCGGTTACGAGCAGTACTTC
CASSLEVSGYEQYF
>TRBJ1-3|NA|NA|TRBV28
TGTGCCAGCAGCTCTCCGGGACTGAGTGGAAACACCATATATTTT
CASSSPGLSGNTIYF
>TRBJ2-7|NA|NA|TRBV7-9
TGTGCCAGCAGCTTGAATCGCGACGAGCAGTACTTC
CASSLNRDEQYF
>TRBJ2-3|NA|TRBD1|TRBV7-9
TGTGCCAGCAGCCTCCGGGACAGGGGGCGCGCAGATACGCAGTATTTT
CASSLRDRGRADTQYF
>TRBJ2-1|NA|TRBD2|TRBV4-1
TGCGCCACCAGTAGCGGGAGGGCCCTCGGTGAGCAGTTCTTC
CATSSGRALGEQFF
>TRBJ2-3|NA|TRBD2|TRBV7-6
TGTGCCAGCAGCCTCCTACTAGCGGGAAAGGGAGCAGATACGCAGTATTTT
CASSLLLAGKGADTQYF
>TRBJ1-2|NA|NA|TRBV28
TGTGCCAGCAGTTTAGGGCAGCTCTATGGCTACACCTTC
CASSLGQLYGYTF
>TRBJ1-1|NA|TRBD1|TRBV5-6
TGTGCCAGCAGCCCGACAGGGCGCACTGAAGCTTTCTTT
CASSPTGRTEAFF
>TRBJ1-2|few|TRBD1|TRBV28
TGTGCCAGCAGTTTTCCCTCTCTGGACAGGAACTATGGCTACACCTTC
CASSFPSLDRNYGYTF
>TRBJ2-3|once|TRBD1|TRBV6-5
TGTGCCAGCGAAGCCGGGACAGGGTCAGATACGCAGTATTTT
CASEAGTGSDTQYF
>TRBJ2-3|NA|TRBD2|TRBV7-6
TGTGCCAGCAGCTTGGGCCTAGCGGTAACAGATACGCAGTATTTT
CASSLGLAVTDTQYF
>TRBJ2-7|NA|NA|TRBV7-3
TGTGCCAGCAGCTTATTGGGGGGGCGCTACGAGCAGTACTTC
CASSLLGGRYEQYF
>TRBJ2-5|once|TRBD2|TRBV10-3
TGTGCCATCAGCGGGGGCGGGAGGGGTGAGACCCAGTACTTC
CAISGGGRGETQYF
>TRBJ1-4|NA|NA|TRBV5-1
TGCGCCAGCAGCTTGGGTGGGGCAAATAATGAAAAACTGTTTTTT
CASSLGGANNEKLFF
>TRBJ2-6|NA|TRBD2|TRBV9
TGTGCCAGCAGGGTGGGCACTAGCGGGGGAATCTCTGGGGCCAACGTCCTGACTTTC
CASRVGTSGGISGANVLTF
>TRBJ2-5|once|NA|TRBV5-1
TGCGCCAGCAGCTTGGAACAGGGAATTGGAGAGACCCAGTACTTC
CASSLEQGIGETQYF
>TRBJ2-4|NA|TRBD1|TRBV18
TGTGCCAGCTCACCACTCGAGACCGGGACAGACAAGAGTTCGGGGTACTTC
CASSPLETGTDKSSGYF
>TRBJ2-1|NA|NA|TRBV28
TGTGCCAGCATAAGGGGAACCTACAATGAGCAGTTCTTC
CASIRGTYNEQFF
>TRBJ2-5|once|TRBD2|TRBV28
TGTGCCAGCAGACCCGGACTAGCGGCTTCCCGAACGTTACAAGAGACCCAGTACTTC
CASRPGLAASRTLQETQYF
>TRBJ2-1|NA|TRBD2|TRBV5-1
TGCGCCAGCAGCTCGAAGAGGACTAGTTTCGATGAGCAGTTCTTC
CASSSKRTSFDEQFF
>TRBJ2-5|NA|NA|TRBV5-4
TGTGCCAGCAGCCCCCACCGAGAAGAGACCCAGTACTTC
CASSPHREETQYF
>TRBJ2-2|few|TRBD2|TRBV19
TGTGCCAGTAGTCCACTAGCGGCTGCGAACACCGGGGAGCTGTTTTTT
CASSPLAAANTGELFF
>TRBJ2-2|once|NA|TRBV30
TGTGCCTGGAGTTTTTTTTCGGCCGGGGAGCTGTTTTTT
CAWSFFSAGELFF
>TRBJ2-7|NA|TRBD2|TRBV13
TGTGCCAGCAGCTTGGTCCAGCGGGAGTCCTACGAGCAGTACTTC
CASSLVQRESYEQYF
>TRBJ2-5|NA|NA|TRBV5-1
TGCGCCAGCAGCTTGGTAGGTGGGACAAACGGGGAGACCCAGTACTTC
CASSLVGGTNGETQYF
>TRBJ2-7|NA|NA|TRBV27
TGTGCCAGCAAACCATCGGGGGTGTCTAGTAGTTACTTC
CASKPSGVSSSYF
>TRBJ2-1|NA|TRBD1|TRBV25-1
TGTGCCAGCTTCATGACAGGGGGCGTGAACAATGAGCAGTTCTTC
CASFMTGGVNNEQFF
>TRBJ2-1|NA|NA|TRBV7-9
TGTGCCAGCTCGGGAAGCTCCTACAATGAGCAGTTCTTC
CASSGSSYNEQFF
>TRBJ2-5|NA|NA|TRBV3-1/TRBV3-2
TGTGCCAGCAGCCAATCAAAAAAGCGGATTCAAGAGACCCAGTACTTC
CASSQSKKRIQETQYF
>TRBJ2-7|once|TRBD1|TRBV7-9
TGTGCCAGCAGCGGGGACAGGGTCTACGAGCAGTACTTC
CASSGDRVYEQYF
>TRBJ1-1|few|NA|TRBV7-9
TGTGCCAGCAGCTTAGAACCGGCAGGGCGCACTGAAGCTTTCTTT
CASSLEPAGRTEAFF
>TRBJ2-3|NA|NA|TRBV7-9
TGTGCCAGCAGGTCCGGGGCAGATACGCAGTATTTT
CASRSGADTQYF
>TRBJ2-7|NA|TRBD2|TRBV12-5
TGTGCTAGTGGTTTGGTACGAGGTAGCGGGATCTACGAGCAGTACTTC
CASGLVRGSGIYEQYF
>TRBJ2-7|NA|TRBD2|TRBV4-1
TGCGCCAGCAGCCAAGATACCGGACTAGTATCCGAGCAGTACTTC
CASSQDTGLVSEQYF
>TRBJ2-6|once|NA|TRBV6-5
TGTGCCAGCAGTTACACGGGGAGCTCTGGGGCCAACGTCCTGACTTTC
CASSYTGSSGANVLTF
>TRBJ1-4|NA|TRBD1|TRBV3-1/TRBV3-2
TGTGCCAGCAGCCAAGGACAGGGGCCCGAAAAACTGTTTTTT
CASSQGQGPEKLFF
>TRBJ2-3|NA|TRBD2|TRBV10-3
TGTGCCATCAGGGCCGGCGGGAGGGTGGGCACAGATACGCAGTATTTT
CAIRAGGRVGTDTQYF
>TRBJ2-5|NA|NA|TRBV7-2
TGTGCCAGCAGCCCACCCCGCGAGGCCCAGTACTTC
CASSPPREAQYF
>TRBJ2-2|NA|TRBD2|TRBV19
TGTGCCAGTAGGGGGACTATTAACACCGGGGAGCTGTTTTTT
CASRGTINTGELFF
>TRBJ2-3|NA|TRBD2|TRBV30
TGTGCCTGGAGTGGTAAGACTAGCGACTACACAGATACGCAGTATTTT
CAWSGKTSDYTDTQYF
>TRBJ2-3|NA|NA|TRBV9
TGTGCCAGCGGACCGGGACTCGCCCCAGATACGCAGTATTTT
CASGPGLAPDTQYF
>TRBJ1-6|NA|NA|TRBV6-5
TGTGCCAGCAGTCCAAGGAGCTCCTATAATTCACCCCTCCACTTT
CASSPRSSYNSPLHF
>TRBJ2-2|NA|NA|TRBV11-2
TGTGCCAGCAGCTTAGAGAGCCTTGCGAACACCGGGGAGCTGTTTTTT
CASSLESLANTGELFF
>TRBJ2-1|NA|TRBD2|TRBV5-4
TGTGCCAGCAGCCCGCCGGGAGGAATTAATGAGCAGTTCTTC
CASSPPGGINEQFF
>TRBJ2-7|NA|TRBD2|TRBV28
TGTGCCAGCAGTTTAACTAGCGCCGCACCCTACGAGCAGTACTTC
CASSLTSAAPYEQYF
>TRBJ2-1|NA|TRBD2|TRBV6-2/TRBV6-3
TGTGCCAGCAGTTACTGGAGCGGGAGTCCCTACAATGAGCAGTTCTTC
CASSYWSGSPYNEQFF
>TRBJ2-1|once|NA|TRBV5-6
TGTGCCAGCAGCTTGGGAAGAAGACATGGAAATGAGCAGTTCTTC
CASSLGRRHGNEQFF
>TRBJ2-3|once|TRBD2|TRBV7-7
TGTGCCAGCAGCTTGGGGGTAGCGGGAGGAGATACGCAGTATTTT
CASSLGVAGGDTQYF
>TRBJ2-1|NA|TRBD2|TRBV6-4
TGTGCCAGCAGTGACTCCGGACTAGCGGGAGGGCCGGGGAATGAGCAGTTCTTC
CASSDSGLAGGPGNEQFF